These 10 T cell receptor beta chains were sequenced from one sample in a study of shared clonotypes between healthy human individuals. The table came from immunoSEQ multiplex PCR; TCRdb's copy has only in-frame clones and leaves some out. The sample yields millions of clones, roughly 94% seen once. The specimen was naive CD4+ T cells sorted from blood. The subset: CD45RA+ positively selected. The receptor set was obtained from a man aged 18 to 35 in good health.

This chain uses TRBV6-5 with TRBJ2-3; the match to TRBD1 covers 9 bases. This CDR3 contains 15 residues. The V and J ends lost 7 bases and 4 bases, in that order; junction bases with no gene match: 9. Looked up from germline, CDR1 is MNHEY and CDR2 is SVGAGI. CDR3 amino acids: CASTLRGQGADTQYF. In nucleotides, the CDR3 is TGTGCCAGCACTCTCCGGGGACAGGGTGCAGATACGCAGTATTTT.

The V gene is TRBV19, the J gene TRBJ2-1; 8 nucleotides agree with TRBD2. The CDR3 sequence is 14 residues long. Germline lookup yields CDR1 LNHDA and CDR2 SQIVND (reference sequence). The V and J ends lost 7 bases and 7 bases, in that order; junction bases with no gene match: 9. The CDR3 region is CASTASGRPNEQFF. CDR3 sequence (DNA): TGTGCCAGTACTGCCAGCGGGAGACCGAATGAGCAGTTCTTC. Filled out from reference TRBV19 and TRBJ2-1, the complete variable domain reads DGGITQSPKYLFRKEGQNVTLSCEQNLNHDAMYWYRQDPGQGLRLIYYSQIVNDFQKGDIAEGYSVSREKKESFPLTVTSAQKNPTAFYLCASTASGRPNEQFFGPGTRLTVL.

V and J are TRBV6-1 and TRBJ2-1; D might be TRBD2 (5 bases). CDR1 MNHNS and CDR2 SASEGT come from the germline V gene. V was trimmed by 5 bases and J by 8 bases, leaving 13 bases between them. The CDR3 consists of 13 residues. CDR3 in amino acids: CASSQDFMDEQFF. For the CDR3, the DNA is TGTGCCAGCAGTCAGGACTTCATGGATGAGCAGTTCTTC.

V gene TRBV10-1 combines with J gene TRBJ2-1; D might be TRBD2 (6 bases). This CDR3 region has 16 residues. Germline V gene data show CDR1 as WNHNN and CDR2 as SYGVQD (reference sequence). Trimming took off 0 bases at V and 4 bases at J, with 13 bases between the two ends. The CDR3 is CASSESRGKPYNEQFF. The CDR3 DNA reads TGCGCCAGCAGTGAGTCACGGGGGAAGCCTTACAATGAGCAGTTCTTC.

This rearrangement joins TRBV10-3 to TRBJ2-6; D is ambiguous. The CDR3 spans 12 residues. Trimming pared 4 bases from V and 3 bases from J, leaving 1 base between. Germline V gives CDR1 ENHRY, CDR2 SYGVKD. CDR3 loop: CAISVGANVLTF. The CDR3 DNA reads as TGTGCCATCAGTGTTGGGGCCAACGTCCTGACTTTC.

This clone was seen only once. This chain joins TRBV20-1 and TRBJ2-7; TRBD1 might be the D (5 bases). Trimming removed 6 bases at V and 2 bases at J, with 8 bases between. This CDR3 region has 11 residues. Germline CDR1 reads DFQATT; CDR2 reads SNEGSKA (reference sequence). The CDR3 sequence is CSARTTYEQYF. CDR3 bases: TGCAGTGCGAGGACAACCTACGAGCAGTACTTC.

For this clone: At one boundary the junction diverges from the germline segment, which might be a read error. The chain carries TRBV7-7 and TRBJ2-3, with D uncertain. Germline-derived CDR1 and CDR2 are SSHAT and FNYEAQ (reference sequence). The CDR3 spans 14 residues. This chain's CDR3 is CASSPDSSSDTQYF. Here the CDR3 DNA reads TGTGCTAGCAGTCCAGATTCCTCCTCAGATACGCAGTATTTT.

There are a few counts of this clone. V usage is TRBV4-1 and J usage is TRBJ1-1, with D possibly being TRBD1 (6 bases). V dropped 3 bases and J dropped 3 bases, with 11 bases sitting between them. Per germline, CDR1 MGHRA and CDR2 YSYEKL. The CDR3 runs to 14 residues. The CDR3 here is CASSHTGSHTEAFF. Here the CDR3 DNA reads TGCGCCAGCAGCCACACAGGGTCCCACACTGAAGCTTTCTTT.

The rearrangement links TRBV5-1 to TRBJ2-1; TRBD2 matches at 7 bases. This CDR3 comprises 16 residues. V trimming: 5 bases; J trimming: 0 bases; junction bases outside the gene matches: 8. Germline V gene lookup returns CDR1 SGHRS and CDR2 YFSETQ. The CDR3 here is CASRRISGSSYNEQFF. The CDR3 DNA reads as TGCGCCAGCAGAAGGATTAGCGGGTCCTCCTACAATGAGCAGTTCTTC.

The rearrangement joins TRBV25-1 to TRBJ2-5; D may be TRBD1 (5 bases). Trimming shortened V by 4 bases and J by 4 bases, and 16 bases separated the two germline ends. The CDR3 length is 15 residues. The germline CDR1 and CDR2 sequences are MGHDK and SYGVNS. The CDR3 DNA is TGTGCCAGCAGTGGCTGGGGCCGAAAGGTAGAGACCCAGTACTTC. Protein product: CASSGWGRKVETQYF.